This T cell receptor (beta chain) was sequenced during a study of T cell changes during pregnancy in multiple sclerosis. Clones were sequenced by immunoSEQ multiplex PCR, and TCRdb holds only the in-frame ones, with some missing. The repertoire includes under 65,000 clones, around 93% of them detected once, and less than 4.5% sits in the top ten. The TCR was taken from a female donor with multiple sclerosis, enrolled in a pregnancy study. This material consisted of CD8+ T cells from peripheral blood mononuclear cells, taken in the second trimester of pregnancy.

The CDR3: CASTGISSTGELFF. The CDR3 DNA sequence: TGTGCCAGCACTGGCATTTCTTCCACCGGGGAGCTGTTTTTT. The genes are TRBV6-1 and TRBJ2-2; D uncertain. Trimming pared 7 bases from V and 4 bases from J, leaving 13 bases between. Germline values: CDR1 MNHNS, CDR2 SASEGT. The length of the CDR3 is 14 residues.